This T cell receptor (beta chain) derives from a study of cytomegalovirus exposure and HLA in healthy donors. Trimming took 4 bases from V and 4 from J; bases not matched to a gene: 13. Germline V gene data show CDR1 as MGHRA and CDR2 as YSYEKL. This CDR3 spans 17 amino acids. The PCR employed 60 Vbeta primers together with 13 Jbeta primers. Here immunoSEQ multiplex PCR was the method, and the copy in TCRdb shows in-frame clones only, minus some. There are approximately 100,000 clones in the sample; about two thirds occur only once, and roughly 2.5% lies in the top ten. The sample was PBMCs. This chain joins TRBV4-1 and TRBJ2-3; 8 bases map to TRBD2. The clonotype comes from a human donor in good health. CDR3 in amino acids: CASSRQPGGISADTQYF. Written as DNA, the CDR3 is TGCGCCAGCAGCCGTCAACCGGGGGGGATTAGCGCAGATACGCAGTATTTT.